These T cell receptor beta chains were read from a single sample in a study of a mutant IDH1 vaccine in newly diagnosed glioma. Sequenced by immunoSEQ multiplex PCR; TCRdb stores in-frame clones only, minus some. Of about 69,000 clones in the sample, around 87% were seen once. Their antigens are not known. Sample: PBMCs, taken from a glioma patient whose treatment included an IDH1 peptide vaccine. The receptors here all came from a man between 25 and 39 years old with glioma. Both conserved end residues are part of each CDR3. The order of the fields is J gene, V gene, CDR3 protein.

TRBJ2-3 | TRBV5-6 | CASSFWGVSTDTQYF
TRBJ1-1 | TRBV6-5 | CASSPDFPSNTEAFF
TRBJ1-1 | TRBV5-6 | CASSSTIRGTEAFF
TRBJ2-7 | TRBV5-4 | CASSTSSPYEQYF
TRBJ1-1 | TRBV7-2 | CASSLESPDAFF
TRBJ2-2 | TRBV9 | CASSARPGGELFF
TRBJ2-7 | TRBV5-5 | CASSPGQGSYEQYF
TRBJ1-5 | TRBV4-3 | CASSQTPGVWQPQHF
TRBJ2-1 | TRBV28 | CASSLFGTGKRNEQFF
TRBJ2-6 | TRBV9 | CASSSGINSGANVLTF
TRBJ2-7 | TRBV12-2 | CASRSSSGVPDF
TRBJ1-2 | TRBV5-1 | CASSLGQGLGGYTF
TRBJ2-1 | TRBV5-1 | CASRWGSSSYNEQFF
TRBJ2-2 | TRBV5-4 | CASSLMGTGELFF
TRBJ2-1 | TRBV5-1 | CASSSDPAGTGPMLEQFF
TRBJ2-3 | TRBV5-4 | CASRYTAGVDTQYF
TRBJ1-2 | TRBV6-6 | CASSYSPSTATGYTF
TRBJ1-6 | TRBV2 | CASRLNWAGRGSPLHF
TRBJ2-7 | TRBV27 | CASSLARTVSSEQYF
TRBJ1-1 | TRBV7-2 | CASSLGVREKAFF
TRBJ1-5 | TRBV2 | CASSELQSGQPQHF
TRBJ2-3 | TRBV6-5 | CASSVTDTQYF
TRBJ2-5 | TRBV5-1 | CASSYDPTAQETQYF
TRBJ1-5 | TRBV2 | CASSGTGDQPQHF
TRBJ1-2 | TRBV9 | CASSVGGRTNYGYTF
TRBJ2-7 | TRBV4-2 | CASSRGGNSYEQYF
TRBJ2-1 | TRBV6-1 | CASSVHSGPSNEQFF
TRBJ1-2 | TRBV5-1 | CASSPDVGTWYGYTF
TRBJ1-2 | TRBV11-2 | CASSGTGGVFCYTF
TRBJ1-1 | TRBV19 | CASSIGQNTEAFF
TRBJ1-5 | TRBV5-6 | CASSLTPNSNQPQHF
TRBJ2-7 | TRBV5-4 | CASSQNTDYEQYF
TRBJ2-7 | TRBV19 | CASSTGRPYEQYF
TRBJ1-5 | TRBV28 | CASSRQGLSNQPQHF
TRBJ2-3 | TRBV5-4 | CASSLADGTSGRTDTQYF
TRBJ1-2 | TRBV7-3 | CASSPNRYRDGYTF
TRBJ2-1 | TRBV4-2 | CASSQEGAYNEQFF
TRBJ2-1 | TRBV4-1 | CASSQESSLGEQFF
TRBJ1-6 | TRBV7-2 | CASSYGSQTNSPLHF
TRBJ2-2 | TRBV7-7 | CASSPGRGGNTGELFF
TRBJ2-1 | TRBV5-4 | CASSPGTSGLNEQFF
TRBJ1-1 | TRBV11-2 | CASSPKTRQGAEAFF
TRBJ1-2 | TRBV6-5 | CASSYGTDYGYTF
TRBJ2-2 | TRBV5-1 | CASSLEGRSNTGELFF
TRBJ2-1 | TRBV6-1 | CASSEELLVTRGFF
TRBJ2-1 | TRBV9 | CASSARTSGGNEQFF
TRBJ1-6 | TRBV7-9 | CASSPTDADVSPLHF
TRBJ1-4 | TRBV29-1 | CSVGEGAGEKLFF
TRBJ1-2 | TRBV9 | CASSPSFYGYTF
TRBJ1-3 | TRBV28 | CASSLAASGNTIYF
TRBJ1-1 | TRBV10-3 | CAISAGTGKNTEAFF